These T cell receptor beta chains were read from a single sample in a study of STAT5B mutations in CD4+ large granular lymphocyte leukemia. Repertoires were generated with immunoSEQ multiplex PCR, while TCRdb's copy carries only in-frame clones and drops some. The sample records about 8,100 clones, roughly 70% being singletons. Material for sequencing was PBMCs. The receptors derive from a woman aged 60-75 years with CD4+ T-cell large granular lymphocyte leukemia. Both conserved end residues are part of each CDR3. A D gene is named only where the DNA matches it firmly. Only some rows state a clone size, as once, few, many or a class for expanded clones.

j_gene: TRBJ1-5; v_gene: TRBV19; d_gene: .; abundance: .; CDR3nt: TGTGCCAGTAGTTGGCCTGGTCAGCCCCAGCATTTT; CDR3aa: CASSWPGQPQHF
j_gene: TRBJ1-1; v_gene: TRBV12-5; d_gene: .; abundance: .; CDR3nt: TGTGCTAGTGGTTTGGAAAACACTGAAGCTTTCTTT; CDR3aa: CASGLENTEAFF
j_gene: TRBJ1-5; v_gene: TRBV19; d_gene: .; abundance: .; CDR3nt: TGTGCCAGTACAAGCGAGGATCAGCCCCAGCATTTT; CDR3aa: CASTSEDQPQHF
j_gene: TRBJ2-3; v_gene: TRBV4-1; d_gene: .; abundance: .; CDR3nt: TGCGCCAGCAGCCAGCAACTAAGCACAGATACGCAGTATTTT; CDR3aa: CASSQQLSTDTQYF
j_gene: TRBJ1-2; v_gene: TRBV5-4; d_gene: .; abundance: .; CDR3nt: TGTGCCAGCAGCTCGGGGCAATTCTATGGCTACACCTTC; CDR3aa: CASSSGQFYGYTF
j_gene: TRBJ2-3; v_gene: TRBV10-1; d_gene: .; abundance: .; CDR3nt: TGCGCCAGCAGTGAGTTGAAAGTAATCACAGATACGCAGTATTTT; CDR3aa: CASSELKVITDTQYF
j_gene: TRBJ1-4; v_gene: TRBV27; d_gene: TRBD1; abundance: .; CDR3nt: TGTGCCAGCAGTCCCACAGGGGGCAACAATGAAAAACTGTTTTTT; CDR3aa: CASSPTGGNNEKLFF
j_gene: TRBJ1-1; v_gene: TRBV15; d_gene: TRBD1; abundance: .; CDR3nt: TGTGCCACCAGGAAAGGGACAGCGCGTGAAGCTTTCTTT; CDR3aa: CATRKGTAREAFF
j_gene: TRBJ2-5; v_gene: TRBV19; d_gene: .; abundance: .; CDR3nt: TGTGCCAGTAGTATGAGTTTACAAGAGACCCAGTACTTC; CDR3aa: CASSMSLQETQYF
j_gene: TRBJ1-1; v_gene: TRBV29-1; d_gene: .; abundance: few; CDR3nt: TGCAGCGTTCAGGGGATGAACACTGAAGCTTTCTTT; CDR3aa: CSVQGMNTEAFF
j_gene: TRBJ2-1; v_gene: TRBV7-9; d_gene: TRBD2; abundance: .; CDR3nt: TGTGCCAGCAGCTTAGCGGGACTAAGTAATGAGCAGTTCTTC; CDR3aa: CASSLAGLSNEQFF
j_gene: TRBJ2-3; v_gene: TRBV30; d_gene: .; abundance: .; CDR3nt: TGTGCCTGGAGGGGCCGGGGCGGGGGCACAGATACGCAGTATTTT; CDR3aa: CAWRGRGGGTDTQYF
j_gene: TRBJ2-5; v_gene: TRBV6-1; d_gene: .; abundance: .; CDR3nt: TGTGCCAGCAGTGAACGCGTACAGTCAGAGACCCAGTACTTC; CDR3aa: CASSERVQSETQYF
j_gene: TRBJ1-1; v_gene: TRBV7-6; d_gene: .; abundance: .; CDR3nt: TGTGCCAGCAGCTTAGAAGTAGGAGGGGGAGCTTTCTTT; CDR3aa: CASSLEVGGGAFF
j_gene: TRBJ1-6; v_gene: TRBV4-1; d_gene: .; abundance: once; CDR3nt: TGCGCCAGCAGCCAAGAAGTGAGGGAGTTTGTATCCTACAATTCACCCCTCCACTTT; CDR3aa: CASSQEVREFVSYNSPLHF
j_gene: TRBJ1-1; v_gene: TRBV19; d_gene: .; abundance: few; CDR3nt: TGTGCCAGTAGTATAGGACAGAACACTGAAGCTTTCTTT; CDR3aa: CASSIGQNTEAFF
j_gene: TRBJ2-6; v_gene: TRBV10-3; d_gene: .; abundance: .; CDR3nt: TGTGCCATCAGTGAGTCGCTGCAGGTGGGCTCTGGGGCCAACGTCCTGACTTTC; CDR3aa: CAISESLQVGSGANVLTF
j_gene: TRBJ2-3; v_gene: TRBV4-3; d_gene: .; abundance: .; CDR3nt: TGCGCCAGCAGCCAAGAGGCCAGGGGTGGGGATACGCAGTATTTT; CDR3aa: CASSQEARGGDTQYF
j_gene: TRBJ2-3; v_gene: TRBV27; d_gene: TRBD1; abundance: .; CDR3nt: TGTGCCAGCAGTTGGTCGGACAGGGTGGCAGATACGCAGTATTTT; CDR3aa: CASSWSDRVADTQYF
j_gene: TRBJ1-1; v_gene: TRBV4-1; d_gene: TRBD1; abundance: few; CDR3nt: TGCGCCAGCAGCCAACAAAGGGACAGTGAGGGGACTGAAGCTTTCTTT; CDR3aa: CASSQQRDSEGTEAFF
j_gene: TRBJ2-2; v_gene: TRBV6-6; d_gene: .; abundance: .; CDR3nt: TGTGCCAGCAGTTGGGGGACTTCCACCGGGGAGCTGTTTTTT; CDR3aa: CASSWGTSTGELFF
j_gene: TRBJ2-7; v_gene: TRBV6-6; d_gene: TRBD1; abundance: .; CDR3nt: TGTGCCAGCAGTTTCCCTGGGCAGGGGGCGTACGAGCAGTACTTC; CDR3aa: CASSFPGQGAYEQYF
j_gene: TRBJ1-2; v_gene: TRBV2; d_gene: .; abundance: .; CDR3nt: TGTGCCAGCGGTAGGGCTAACTATGGCTACACCTTC; CDR3aa: CASGRANYGYTF
j_gene: TRBJ1-2; v_gene: TRBV7-9; d_gene: .; abundance: .; CDR3nt: TGTGCCAGCAGCTTAGGGGGTATCGACAGCTATGGCTACACCTTC; CDR3aa: CASSLGGIDSYGYTF
j_gene: TRBJ2-6; v_gene: TRBV11-2; d_gene: TRBD1; abundance: few; CDR3nt: TGTGCCAGCAGCGACAGGGCTTCTGGGGCCAACGTCCTGACTTTC; CDR3aa: CASSDRASGANVLTF
j_gene: TRBJ2-7; v_gene: TRBV4-3; d_gene: TRBD1; abundance: .; CDR3nt: TGCGCCAGCAGCCTGCGCGGGACAGGGGGCTACGAGCAGTACTTC; CDR3aa: CASSLRGTGGYEQYF
j_gene: TRBJ2-7; v_gene: TRBV7-2; d_gene: TRBD1; abundance: .; CDR3nt: TGTGCCAGCAGCTTTAGCGCGACAGGGTTCGAAGCCTACGAGCAGTACTTC; CDR3aa: CASSFSATGFEAYEQYF
j_gene: TRBJ2-3; v_gene: TRBV6-5; d_gene: TRBD1; abundance: .; CDR3nt: TGTGCCAGCAGCCGGGGACAGATGGACACAGATACGCAGTATTTT; CDR3aa: CASSRGQMDTDTQYF
j_gene: TRBJ2-5; v_gene: TRBV7-2; d_gene: TRBD2; abundance: .; CDR3nt: TGTGCCAGCACCCCGTCCGGGGGGGCCGGAGAGACCCAGTACTTC; CDR3aa: CASTPSGGAGETQYF
j_gene: TRBJ1-1; v_gene: TRBV10-3; d_gene: .; abundance: .; CDR3nt: TGTGCCATCGGCACGTTGGACGGCGAAGCTTTCTTT; CDR3aa: CAIGTLDGEAFF
j_gene: TRBJ1-2; v_gene: TRBV18; d_gene: TRBD1; abundance: .; CDR3nt: TGTGCCAGCTCCCCGGGACAGGGTGGCGGCTACACCTTC; CDR3aa: CASSPGQGGGYTF
j_gene: TRBJ1-2; v_gene: TRBV7-9; d_gene: .; abundance: .; CDR3nt: TGTGCCAGCAGCTTCGGGGATTTGGGCTACACCTTC; CDR3aa: CASSFGDLGYTF
j_gene: TRBJ2-5; v_gene: TRBV7-9; d_gene: TRBD2; abundance: .; CDR3nt: TGTGCCAGCAGCTTAGGGGGGAGCGGGAGGCCCCAAGAGACCCAGTACTTC; CDR3aa: CASSLGGSGRPQETQYF
j_gene: TRBJ2-1; v_gene: TRBV30; d_gene: .; abundance: .; CDR3nt: TGTGCCTGGAGTGGCCAGAAGACTGGCTACAATGAGCAGTTCTTC; CDR3aa: CAWSGQKTGYNEQFF
j_gene: TRBJ1-1; v_gene: TRBV14; d_gene: .; abundance: few; CDR3nt: TGTGCCAGCAGCCACAGCGGGTCAGGCACTGAAGCTTTCTTT; CDR3aa: CASSHSGSGTEAFF
j_gene: TRBJ1-3; v_gene: TRBV7-8; d_gene: .; abundance: once; CDR3nt: TGTGCCAGCAGTTCTAAACCGGACGTTGGAAACACCATATATTTT; CDR3aa: CASSSKPDVGNTIYF
j_gene: TRBJ2-7; v_gene: TRBV21-1; d_gene: .; abundance: few; CDR3nt: .; CDR3aa: CASSKVGTGNYEQYF
j_gene: TRBJ2-2; v_gene: TRBV10-1; d_gene: .; abundance: .; CDR3nt: TGCGCCAGCAGTGCTCCGGGGCTTGGCACCGGGGAGCTGTTTTTT; CDR3aa: CASSAPGLGTGELFF
j_gene: TRBJ2-1; v_gene: TRBV27; d_gene: TRBD2; abundance: .; CDR3nt: TGTGCCAGCACCAGCAGGAAGACTAGCGGTTACAATGAGCAGTTCTTC; CDR3aa: CASTSRKTSGYNEQFF
j_gene: TRBJ2-1; v_gene: TRBV11-2; d_gene: .; abundance: .; CDR3nt: TGTGCCAGCAGCCCCGACGGGCACAATGAGCAGTTCTTC; CDR3aa: CASSPDGHNEQFF
j_gene: TRBJ1-4; v_gene: TRBV6-6; d_gene: .; abundance: .; CDR3nt: TGTGCCAGCAGTTTACAGGGATCTAATGAAAAACTGTTTTTT; CDR3aa: CASSLQGSNEKLFF
j_gene: TRBJ2-1; v_gene: TRBV29-1; d_gene: TRBD2; abundance: .; CDR3nt: TGCAGCGTCGGAGGACTAGCTCAGTTCTTC; CDR3aa: CSVGGLAQFF
j_gene: TRBJ2-7; v_gene: TRBV7-8; d_gene: .; abundance: .; CDR3nt: TGTGCCAGCAGCTTATCACCGAGCTCCTACGAGCAGTACTTC; CDR3aa: CASSLSPSSYEQYF
j_gene: TRBJ2-7; v_gene: TRBV5-5; d_gene: .; abundance: once; CDR3nt: TGTGCCAGCAGCTTGGCAGACCCGGGGACGCAGTACTTC; CDR3aa: CASSLADPGTQYF
j_gene: TRBJ1-2; v_gene: TRBV25-1; d_gene: .; abundance: once; CDR3nt: TGTGCCAGCAGTGAAACAGGGTTTCTTGATGGCTACACCTTC; CDR3aa: CASSETGFLDGYTF
j_gene: TRBJ2-7; v_gene: TRBV5-1; d_gene: .; abundance: .; CDR3nt: TGCGCCAGCAGCCCCCGAACGGGCACCCTCTACGAGCAGTACTTC; CDR3aa: CASSPRTGTLYEQYF
j_gene: TRBJ2-5; v_gene: TRBV4-3; d_gene: TRBD2; abundance: .; CDR3nt: TGCGCCAGCAGCCAAGATGGGAATAGCGGGGAGCTTGGAACCCAGTACTTC; CDR3aa: CASSQDGNSGELGTQYF
j_gene: TRBJ1-2; v_gene: TRBV9; d_gene: TRBD1; abundance: medium-sized; CDR3nt: TGTGCCAGCAGCGTAGCTACGACAGGGAGCGGCTACACCTTC; CDR3aa: CASSVATTGSGYTF
j_gene: TRBJ1-1; v_gene: TRBV5-4; d_gene: TRBD1; abundance: once; CDR3nt: TGTGCCAGCAGCTGGGGACAGGGGGCGGTTTTTGACACTGAAGCTTTCTTT; CDR3aa: CASSWGQGAVFDTEAFF
j_gene: TRBJ1-1; v_gene: TRBV15; d_gene: .; abundance: .; CDR3nt: TGTGCCACCAGCGTACCCAGGGAGGCTGAAGCTTTCTTT; CDR3aa: CATSVPREAEAFF
j_gene: TRBJ2-7; v_gene: TRBV5-1; d_gene: TRBD2; abundance: .; CDR3nt: TGCGCCAGCAGCTTCTATAGCGGGCTCTCCTACGAGCAGTACTTC; CDR3aa: CASSFYSGLSYEQYF
j_gene: TRBJ2-6; v_gene: TRBV7-9; d_gene: .; abundance: .; CDR3nt: TGTGCCAGCAGTTCCAGAGACTCTGGGGCCAACGTCCTGACTTTC; CDR3aa: CASSSRDSGANVLTF
j_gene: TRBJ1-2; v_gene: TRBV2; d_gene: TRBD1; abundance: few; CDR3nt: TGTGCCAGCAGTGGGGACAGGCCTCGGGACGGCTACACCTTC; CDR3aa: CASSGDRPRDGYTF
j_gene: TRBJ1-3; v_gene: TRBV11-3; d_gene: .; abundance: .; CDR3nt: TGTGCCAGCAGCTCTCGGACTGTCGGCTCTGGAAACACCATATATTTT; CDR3aa: CASSSRTVGSGNTIYF